The 26 T cell receptor beta chains given below trace back to one sample, sequenced in a study of stem cell transplantation in POMP-related autoinflammatory disease. Assay: immunoSEQ multiplex PCR; the TCRdb copy retains only in-frame clones and omits some. The data show a few thousand clones, 80% to 90% seen once. The source was Tregs from PBMCs, collected before stem cell transplantation. The receptors come from a human donor with POMP-related autoinflammation and immune dysregulation (PRAID).

The rearrangement joins TRBV7-9 to TRBJ1-2; TRBD1 is a possible D gene (5 bases). Germline V gene data show CDR1 as SEHNR and CDR2 as FQNEAQ (reference sequence). Trimming took off 6 bases at V and 4 bases at J, with 12 bases between the two ends. The CDR3 sequence is 13 residues long. CDR3 amino acids: CASRPTVPYGYTF. In DNA form, the CDR3 reads TGTGCCAGCAGGCCGACAGTTCCCTATGGCTACACCTTC. Using reference TRBV7-9 and TRBJ1-2 for the parts outside the CDR3, the full variable domain is DTGVSQNPRHKITKRGQNVTFRCDPISEHNRLYWYRQTLGQGPEFLTYFQNEAQLEKSRLLSDRFSAERPKGSFSTLEIQRTEQGDSAMYLCASRPTVPYGYTFGSGTRLTVV.

The table lists this clone with a count of one. The chain employs TRBV2 and TRBJ1-4, with D possibly matching TRBD1 (5 bases). In germline, CDR1 is SNHLY, CDR2 FYNNEI. V was shortened by 2 bases and J by 3 bases, with 10 bases between the two germline ends. CDR3 size: 15 residues. The CDR3 DNA reads as TGTGCCAGCAGTGAATCGGGGGATCCTAATGAAAAACTGTTTTTT. This encodes CASSESGDPNEKLFF.

V is TRBV19 and J is TRBJ1-3; the D is unclear. Per the germline V gene, CDR1 is LNHDA and CDR2 is SQIVND (reference sequence). Trimming removed 6 bases from V and 0 bases from J, with 15 bases in between. There are 16 residues in the CDR3. The CDR3 protein is CASSPQRRFSGNTIYF. In DNA form, the CDR3 reads TGTGCCAGTAGCCCCCAGAGGAGATTCTCTGGAAACACCATATATTTT.

The chain is built from TRBV10-1 and TRBJ1-3, with 9 positions matching TRBD1. From germline, CDR1 is WNHNN and CDR2 SYGVQD (reference sequence). The CDR3 runs 16 residues. J was trimmed by 0 bases and V by 6 bases; bases with no gene match: 6. This CDR3 reads CASSGDRDSSGNTIYF. CDR3 coding DNA: TGCGCCAGCAGCGGGGACAGGGACAGCTCTGGAAACACCATATATTTT.

This rearrangement joins TRBV10-1 to TRBJ1-4; D gene ambiguous. V was shortened by 4 bases and J by 6 bases, with 9 bases between the two germline ends. This CDR3 has 13 residues. Germline assignment: CDR1 WNHNN and CDR2 SYGVQD (reference sequence). The CDR3 reads CASSAGTHEKLFF. In DNA, the CDR3 is TGCGCCAGCAGTGCTGGCACCCATGAAAAACTGTTTTTT.

The V and J genes are TRBV20-1 and TRBJ2-1, with 7 bases lining up with TRBD2. The CDR3 covers 10 residues. After removal of 6 bases from V and 9 bases from J, the junction contained 2 bases not matched to a gene. From germline, CDR1 is DFQATT and CDR2 SNEGSKA (reference sequence). In DNA form, the CDR3 reads TGCAGTGCAACTAGCGTTGAGCAGTTCTTC. This encodes CSATSVEQFF.

This chain joins TRBV25-1 and TRBJ2-1; D may match TRBD1 or TRBD2 (6 bases each). Looked up from germline, CDR1 is MGHDK and CDR2 is SYGVNS. Deletions cut 4 bases from V and 0 bases from J, with 13 bases between. The length of the CDR3 is 16 residues. CDR3 nucleotide sequence: TGTGCCAGCAGTGCGGCGGGACACCACTCCTACAATGAGCAGTTCTTC. Its translation: CASSAAGHHSYNEQFF.

This chain links TRBV5-5 with TRBJ2-7, with 13 nucleotides matching TRBD2. The CDR3 has 15 residues. Germline CDR1 is SGHKS and CDR2 is YYEKEE (reference sequence). V was clipped by 4 bases and J by 3 bases; unmatched bases: 4. CDR3 DNA sequence: TGTGCCAGCAGCGCCCGACTAGCGGGGGGCTACGAGCAGTACTTC. Encoded protein: CASSARLAGGYEQYF.

The V and J genes are TRBV21-1 and TRBJ1-1; TRBD1 was called by the table and not checked on the DNA. TRBV21-1 constitutes a pseudogene. CDR3 length: 14 residues. CDR3 amino acids: CASSNPDRGTEAFF. In nucleotides, the CDR3 is TGTGCCAGCAGCAATCCTGACAGGGGCACTGAAGCTTTCTTT.

This sequence joins TRBV5-1 and TRBJ2-2; either TRBD1 or TRBD2 may supply D (5 bases each). The V end lost 4 bases, the J end lost 0 bases, and 13 bases lay between the germline ends. The CDR3 totals 16 residues. The germline V gene encodes CDR1 SGHRS and CDR2 YFSETQ. CDR3 in amino acids: CASSPGTLTNTGELFF. The CDR3 DNA reads TGCGCCAGCAGCCCTGGGACGTTGACGAACACCGGGGAGCTGTTTTTT.

This clone was seen once. As DNA, the CDR3 is TGTGCCAGCTCCGGGACTAGAACTGATACGCAGTATTTT. Translation gives CASSGTRTDTQYF. The rearrangement uses TRBV2 and TRBJ2-3, with 8 bases aligning to TRBD2. The J segment lost 6 bases and the V segment lost 8 bases, leaving 7 bases of the junction unmatched. The V gene's germline CDR1 is SNHLY and CDR2 FYNNEI. There are 13 residues in the CDR3.

The rearrangement joins TRBV11-2 to TRBJ1-1; 7 bases are a match to TRBD1. The V gene end was trimmed by 2 bases and the J gene end by 1 base; junction bases not matched to a gene: 10. In germline, CDR1 is SGHAT, CDR2 FQNNGV. The CDR3 totals 17 residues. CDR3 coding DNA: TGTGCCAGCAGCTTAAGAGACAGGGAAAGGTGGAACACTGAAGCTTTCTTT. Its translation is CASSLRDRERWNTEAFF.

This clone was seen a handful of times. The rearrangement uses TRBV5-1 and TRBJ2-7; D is ambiguous. CDR1 SGHRS and CDR2 YFSETQ come from the germline V gene. Trimming pared 1 base from V and 3 bases from J, leaving 8 bases between. There are 13 residues in the CDR3. The CDR3 DNA reads TGCGCCAGCAGCTTGTATAGCAGCTACGAGCAGTACTTC. Amino acids: CASSLYSSYEQYF.

The chain's CDR3 is CASRVSHSSYEQYF. In DNA form, the CDR3 reads TGCGCCAGCAGAGTGAGCCATAGCTCCTACGAGCAGTACTTC. J is TRBJ2-7 and V is TRBV5-1; D call uncertain. The CDR3 totals 14 residues. Germline V gives CDR1 SGHRS, CDR2 YFSETQ. V was clipped by 5 bases and J by 0 bases, with 12 bases between them.

In nucleotides, the CDR3 is TGCGCCAGCAGCAGGACAGGGGGTCACAATGAGCAGTTCTTC. Its translation: CASSRTGGHNEQFF. The chain uses TRBV5-1 and TRBJ2-1; 10 bases match TRBD1. The V and J ends lost 4 bases and 5 bases, in that order; junction bases with no gene match: 3. From germline, CDR1 is SGHRS and CDR2 YFSETQ. This CDR3 contains 14 residues.

The chain recombines TRBV2 with TRBJ1-1; D gene ambiguous. This CDR3 comprises 11 residues. V lost 2 bases, J lost 7 bases, and 5 bases lay in between. Per the germline V gene, CDR1 is SNHLY and CDR2 is FYNNEI. The CDR3 DNA reads TGTGCCAGCAGTGAAAGCCTTGAAGCTTTCTTT. Amino acids: CASSESLEAFF.

In its sample, this clone was seen once. The chain employs TRBV5-6 and TRBJ2-3, with D perhaps TRBD1 or TRBD2 (6 bases each). V gave up 4 bases and J gave up 1 base, with 16 bases separating them. This CDR3 has 16 residues. CDR1 and CDR2 from the germline V gene are SGHDT and YYEEEE. The CDR3 loop reads CASSLGGGTGTDTQYF. CDR3 in DNA: TGTGCCAGCAGCCTCGGGGGCGGGACGGGCACAGATACGCAGTATTTT.

The chain carries TRBV19 and TRBJ2-7; possible D gene TRBD1, 6 bases. The CDR3 is made up of 14 amino acids. V shed 6 bases and J shed 0 bases, with 12 bases lying between them. Germline values: CDR1 LNHDA, CDR2 SQIVND (reference sequence). The CDR3 protein is CASRTTGYSYEQYF. In DNA form, the CDR3 reads TGTGCCAGTAGAACGACAGGTTACTCCTACGAGCAGTACTTC. The variable domain in full, completed from reference TRBV19 and TRBJ2-7, reads DGGITQSPKYLFRKEGQNVTLSCEQNLNHDAMYWYRQDPGQGLRLIYYSQIVNDFQKGDIAEGYSVSREKKESFPLTVTSAQKNPTAFYLCASRTTGYSYEQYFGPGTRLTVT.

The chain combines TRBV28 with TRBJ2-7; the match to TRBD2 covers 9 bases. Germline V lookup: CDR1 MDHEN, CDR2 SYDVKM. This CDR3 is built from 15 residues. J lost 2 bases, V lost 5 bases, and 7 bases had no gene match. The CDR3 DNA reads as TGTGCCAGCAGTCTGGGACTAGCTGATACCTACGAGCAGTACTTC. Translated: CASSLGLADTYEQYF. Combining the CDR3 with reference TRBV28 and TRBJ2-7 gives the whole variable domain DVKVTQSSRYLVKRTGEKVFLECVQDMDHENMFWYRQDPGLGLRLIYFSYDVKMKEKGDIPEGYSVSREKKERFSLILESASTNQTSMYLCASSLGLADTYEQYFGPGTRLTVT.

This clone was detected a few times. The rearrangement joins TRBV5-1 to TRBJ2-2; the match to TRBD2 covers 9 bases. CDR1 is SGHRS, CDR2 YFSETQ, per germline. The V segment lost 10 bases and the J segment 0 bases; nucleotides outside the gene matches: 7. CDR3 length: 15 amino acids. As DNA, the CDR3 is TGCGCCTCAACTAGCGGGCGATCGAACACCGGGGAGCTGTTTTTT. Protein: CASTSGRSNTGELFF.

CDR3 sequence (DNA): TGTGCCAGCAGCTTGGTGGACGGGACAGGGAAAAACATTCAGTACTTC. This encodes CASSLVDGTGKNIQYF. The V gene is TRBV5-5, the J gene TRBJ2-4, with 9 bases aligning to TRBD1. V lost 0 bases and J lost 4; bases outside the gene matches: 5. Germline V lookup: CDR1 SGHKS, CDR2 YYEKEE (reference sequence). The CDR3 consists of 16 residues.

The CDR3 protein is CASSLGGNTGELFF. In DNA, the CDR3 is TGTGCCAGCAGCTTGGGAGGGAACACCGGGGAGCTGTTTTTT. V gene TRBV5-4 combines with J gene TRBJ2-2; D gene ambiguous. Per the germline V gene, CDR1 is SGHNT and CDR2 is YYREEE (reference sequence). Trimming took 0 bases from V and 1 from J, leaving 4 bases between them. The CDR3 contains 14 residues.

This clone occurred a few times. V and J are TRBV4-2 and TRBJ2-7; 10 bases fit TRBD2. CDR1 is LGHNA, CDR2 YNFKEQ, per germline. The ends lost 2 bases at V and 0 bases at J; junction bases unmatched: 4. The CDR3 is 16 amino acids. CDR3: CASSQTGTSASYEQYF. CDR3 DNA sequence: TGTGCCAGCAGCCAAACCGGGACTAGCGCCTCCTACGAGCAGTACTTC.

The gene calls are TRBV18 and TRBJ2-5; tentatively, D is TRBD1 or TRBD2 (5 bases each). This CDR3 spans 13 amino acids. Germline loops: CDR1 KGHSH, CDR2 LQKENI. V gave up 2 bases and J gave up 3 bases, with 7 bases separating them. The CDR3 DNA sequence: TGTGCCAGCTCACCAGGGACCAAAGAGACCCAGTACTTC. It encodes CASSPGTKETQYF.

The chain couples TRBV15 to TRBJ1-1; D perhaps matches TRBD1 (5 bases). This CDR3 is 14 amino acids long. V was trimmed by 0 bases and J by 1 base, leaving 6 bases between them. Per germline, CDR1 LNHNV and CDR2 YYDKDF (reference sequence). CDR3 sequence: CATSRDGTNTEAFF. As DNA, the CDR3 is TGTGCCACCAGCAGAGATGGGACGAACACTGAAGCTTTCTTT.

V and J are TRBV5-1 and TRBJ1-1; 7 positions match TRBD1. The CDR3 consists of 12 residues. The V and J ends lost 5 bases and 6 bases, in that order; junction bases with no gene match: 4. Germline CDR1 and CDR2: SGHRS and YFSETQ. CDR3 sequence reads: CASSTGVAEAFF. The CDR3 bases are TGCGCCAGCAGTACAGGGGTCGCTGAAGCTTTCTTT.